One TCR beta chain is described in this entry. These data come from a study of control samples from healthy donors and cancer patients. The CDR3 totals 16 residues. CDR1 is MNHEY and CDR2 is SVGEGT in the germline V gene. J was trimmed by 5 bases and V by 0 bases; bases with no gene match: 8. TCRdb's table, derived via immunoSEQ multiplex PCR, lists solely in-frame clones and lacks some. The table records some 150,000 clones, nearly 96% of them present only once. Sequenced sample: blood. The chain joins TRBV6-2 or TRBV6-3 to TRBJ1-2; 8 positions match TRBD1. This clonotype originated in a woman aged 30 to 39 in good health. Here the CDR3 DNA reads TGTGCCAGCAGTTACTCGAAAGGACAGGGTCTTTATGGCTACACCTTC. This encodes CASSYSKGQGLYGYTF.